Listed below are T cell receptor beta chains from one sample, sequenced in a study of blood T cell repertoires in COVID-19. TCRdb keeps only in-frame clones here, not all; method: immunoSEQ multiplex PCR. The data hold 25,000 to 35,000 clones, with around 83% observed a single time. The sequenced sample was peripheral blood. The source is a human donor in a cohort sampled during active COVID-19. Both conserved end residues are trimmed from each CDR3.

>TRBV19|TRBJ2-7
ASSVLAGGYEQY
>TRBV5-1|TRBJ2-7
ASSLVPGEVREQY
>TRBV29-1|TRBJ2-7
SVAPTVNYEQY
>TRBV27|TRBJ1-6
ASSFGGFSSYNSPLH
>TRBV30|TRBJ1-2
AWTANYGYT
>TRBV28|TRBJ1-3
GGQGPGNTIY
>TRBV10-1|TRBJ2-1
ASSDTSDTYNEQF
>TRBV2|TRBJ2-3
ASRTSGGPSTDTQY
>TRBV5-1|TRBJ2-3
ASSADSGGAPDTQY
>TRBV10-3|TRBJ1-2
AISDLDRGRGYT
>TRBV28|TRBJ1-3
ASSSPGEGPNTIY
>TRBV18|TRBJ2-1
ASSPRESGVYNEQF
>TRBV19|TRBJ2-1
ASSIQRGIYNEQF
>TRBV29-1|TRBJ1-2
SVAGTENRNYGYT
>TRBV19|TRBJ2-1
ASTTPQPGLGANEQF
>TRBV5-1|TRBJ1-3
ASSSGSGNTIY
>TRBV5-4|TRBJ2-1
ASSTWTSMNEQF
>TRBV4-1|TRBJ2-2
ASSQGIFGTGSAGELF
>TRBV18|TRBJ2-7
ASSLTRDSSYEQY
>TRBV20-1|TRBJ2-2
SASGPLDGELF
>TRBV3-1/TRBV3-2|TRBJ2-5
ASSQAGTTPETQY
>TRBV24-1|TRBJ2-1
ATSDVQRPYNEQF
>TRBV20-1|TRBJ2-7
SASRELVEQY
>TRBV19|TRBJ2-3
ASHSDTDTQY
>TRBV27|TRBJ2-7
ASGGRDGADEQY
>TRBV28|TRBJ2-2
ASRPSGNTGELF
>TRBV2|TRBJ2-1
AARRGNGRIYQYNEQF
>TRBV7-3|TRBJ1-1
ASSFYLNTEAF